A selection of T cell receptor beta chains follows, all from one sample in a study of control samples from healthy donors and cancer patients. Libraries were prepared by immunoSEQ multiplex PCR; TCRdb keeps only in-frame clonotypes and omits some of them. The table has 200,000 or so clones, roughly 94% seen once. Sequencing was performed on blood. These receptors all come from a man aged 50 or older in good health. Both conserved end residues are part of each CDR3. Fields, in order: V gene, D gene, clone size, J gene, CDR3 DNA, CDR3 protein. The D gene is left open where the match is weak. A clone size is listed for some rows: how often the clone was seen (once, few, many), or a class if it is expanded.

V gene: TRBV9; D gene: .; clone size: .; J gene: TRBJ2-5; CDR3 DNA: TGTGCCAGCAGCGTATGGGGGGGCCGGGAGACCCAGTACTTC; CDR3 protein: CASSVWGGRETQYF
V gene: TRBV27; D gene: TRBD2; clone size: .; J gene: TRBJ2-5; CDR3 DNA: TGTGCCAGCAGTCCCCTCGCGGGGGGGGAGACCCAGTACTTC; CDR3 protein: CASSPLAGGETQYF
V gene: TRBV10-3; D gene: TRBD1; clone size: .; J gene: TRBJ2-1; CDR3 DNA: TGTGCCATCAGTCACCGGGACAGGGAAAATGAGCAGTTCTTC; CDR3 protein: CAISHRDRENEQFF
V gene: TRBV7-9; D gene: .; clone size: .; J gene: TRBJ2-1; CDR3 DNA: TGTGCCAGCAGCTTAGAAGGGTCCTTATCCTACAATGAGCAGTTCTTC; CDR3 protein: CASSLEGSLSYNEQFF
V gene: TRBV6-5; D gene: .; clone size: .; J gene: TRBJ1-6; CDR3 DNA: TGTGCCAGCACCAAGGGCTCCTATAATTCACCCCTCCACTTT; CDR3 protein: CASTKGSYNSPLHF
V gene: TRBV6-5; D gene: .; clone size: .; J gene: TRBJ2-7; CDR3 DNA: TGTGCCAGCAGTAACCAGGGTGGAGGCTCCTACGAGCAGTACTTC; CDR3 protein: CASSNQGGGSYEQYF
V gene: TRBV29-1; D gene: .; clone size: .; J gene: TRBJ2-3; CDR3 DNA: TGCAGCGTTGGACTGTTCACAGATACGCAGTATTTT; CDR3 protein: CSVGLFTDTQYF
V gene: TRBV5-1; D gene: TRBD2; clone size: .; J gene: TRBJ2-3; CDR3 DNA: TGCGCCAGCAGCCGTAGCGGGGGCCTAGACACAGATACGCAGTATTTT; CDR3 protein: CASSRSGGLDTDTQYF
V gene: TRBV7-9; D gene: .; clone size: few; J gene: TRBJ2-3; CDR3 DNA: TGTGCCAGCAGCTTAGAACGGTCCTATACGCAGTATTTT; CDR3 protein: CASSLERSYTQYF
V gene: TRBV3-1/TRBV3-2; D gene: TRBD1; clone size: .; J gene: TRBJ2-5; CDR3 DNA: TGTGCCAGCAGCCATGGACAGGGGGAAGAGACCCAGTACTTC; CDR3 protein: CASSHGQGEETQYF
V gene: TRBV24-1; D gene: .; clone size: .; J gene: TRBJ1-5; CDR3 DNA: TGTGCCACCAGTCGGGGGTACAATCAGCCCCAGCATTTT; CDR3 protein: CATSRGYNQPQHF
V gene: TRBV2; D gene: .; clone size: .; J gene: TRBJ1-1; CDR3 DNA: TGTGCCAGCCGCACAGAGCTGAACACTGAAGCTTTCTTT; CDR3 protein: CASRTELNTEAFF
V gene: TRBV11-2; D gene: TRBD1; clone size: .; J gene: TRBJ1-6; CDR3 DNA: TGTGCCAGCAGCTTAGTGGAAGTCGGACAGGGGGGTTCACCCCTCCACTTT; CDR3 protein: CASSLVEVGQGGSPLHF
V gene: TRBV7-9; D gene: TRBD1; clone size: .; J gene: TRBJ2-7; CDR3 DNA: TGTGCCAGCAGCTCCGGGACAGGCGAGCAGTACTTC; CDR3 protein: CASSSGTGEQYF
V gene: TRBV7-9; D gene: .; clone size: .; J gene: TRBJ1-1; CDR3 DNA: TGTGCCAGCAGTAAACAGGGGAACACTGAAGCTTTCTTT; CDR3 protein: CASSKQGNTEAFF
V gene: TRBV19; D gene: TRBD1; clone size: .; J gene: TRBJ2-3; CDR3 DNA: TGTGCCAGTAGTGCTCCGGGACAGGGGACAGATACGCAGTATTTT; CDR3 protein: CASSAPGQGTDTQYF
V gene: TRBV6-1; D gene: TRBD2; clone size: .; J gene: TRBJ2-3; CDR3 DNA: TGTGCCAGCAGTGAAGATCCGGGACTAGCGGGCTTGTCAGATACGCAGTATTTT; CDR3 protein: CASSEDPGLAGLSDTQYF
V gene: TRBV10-3; D gene: TRBD2; clone size: .; J gene: TRBJ2-5; CDR3 DNA: TGTGCCATCAGGAAGGGGACTAGCGGGGGGAACAGCCCGGAGACCCAGTACTTC; CDR3 protein: CAIRKGTSGGNSPETQYF
V gene: TRBV5-1; D gene: TRBD1; clone size: .; J gene: TRBJ1-5; CDR3 DNA: TGCGCCAGCAACCCAGACAGGGACAACAATCAGCCCCAGCATTTT; CDR3 protein: CASNPDRDNNQPQHF
V gene: TRBV24-1; D gene: .; clone size: .; J gene: TRBJ2-3; CDR3 DNA: TGTGCCTCAGGCCCTAGCACAGATACGCAGTATTTT; CDR3 protein: CASGPSTDTQYF
V gene: TRBV6-5; D gene: .; clone size: .; J gene: TRBJ1-4; CDR3 DNA: TGTGCCAGCAGTTACTTCGACACAGGAGATAGAGAAAAACTGTTTTTT; CDR3 protein: CASSYFDTGDREKLFF
V gene: TRBV5-1; D gene: .; clone size: .; J gene: TRBJ1-1; CDR3 DNA: TGCGCCAGCAGCTCGCCGACAGCTCTGAACACTGAAGCTTTCTTT; CDR3 protein: CASSSPTALNTEAFF
V gene: TRBV29-1; D gene: TRBD1; clone size: .; J gene: TRBJ2-7; CDR3 DNA: TGCAGCGTTGTCCTAACAGGGGGTAAATACGAGCAGTACTTC; CDR3 protein: CSVVLTGGKYEQYF
V gene: TRBV9; D gene: TRBD2; clone size: .; J gene: TRBJ2-1; CDR3 DNA: TGTGCCAGCAGCGTAGTCCTAGCGGGGGCGGGTGAGCAGTTCTTC; CDR3 protein: CASSVVLAGAGEQFF
V gene: TRBV14; D gene: .; clone size: .; J gene: TRBJ2-7; CDR3 DNA: TGTGCCAGCAGCCAGGAGAGCTACGAGCAGTACTTC; CDR3 protein: CASSQESYEQYF
V gene: TRBV18; D gene: TRBD1; clone size: .; J gene: TRBJ2-2; CDR3 DNA: TGTGCCAGCTCACCAACAGTAGGGGGCGCGAACACCGGGGAGCTGTTTTTT; CDR3 protein: CASSPTVGGANTGELFF
V gene: TRBV10-2; D gene: .; clone size: .; J gene: TRBJ2-6; CDR3 DNA: TGCGCCACATCCCGGGACAACGTCCTGACTTTC; CDR3 protein: CATSRDNVLTF
V gene: TRBV5-1; D gene: .; clone size: .; J gene: TRBJ2-3; CDR3 DNA: TGCGCCAGCAGCTTAACGGGGCTTACCACAGACACGCAGTATTTT; CDR3 protein: CASSLTGLTTDTQYF
V gene: TRBV19; D gene: .; clone size: .; J gene: TRBJ2-2; CDR3 DNA: TGTGCCAGTACCCCCCTTGGGGACGGGGAGCTGTTTTTT; CDR3 protein: CASTPLGDGELFF
V gene: TRBV3-1/TRBV3-2; D gene: .; clone size: .; J gene: TRBJ1-1; CDR3 DNA: TGTGCCAGCAGGGGGGCTTCGAACACTGAAGCTTTCTTT; CDR3 protein: CASRGASNTEAFF
V gene: TRBV5-1; D gene: TRBD2; clone size: .; J gene: TRBJ2-7; CDR3 DNA: TGCGCCAGCAGCCCGGTGGCAGGGAGGGACTACGAGCAGTACTTC; CDR3 protein: CASSPVAGRDYEQYF
V gene: TRBV28; D gene: .; clone size: .; J gene: TRBJ1-5; CDR3 DNA: TGTGCCAGCAGTGCCTACGACGGATATAGCAATCAGCCCCAGCATTTT; CDR3 protein: CASSAYDGYSNQPQHF
V gene: TRBV9; D gene: .; clone size: .; J gene: TRBJ2-5; CDR3 DNA: TGTGCCAGCAGCGTAGTTGGGGGGACACAAGAGACCCAGTACTTC; CDR3 protein: CASSVVGGTQETQYF
V gene: TRBV2; D gene: TRBD2; clone size: .; J gene: TRBJ2-3; CDR3 DNA: TGTGCCAGCAGTGGGGGACTAGCGGGCACAGATACGCAGTATTTT; CDR3 protein: CASSGGLAGTDTQYF